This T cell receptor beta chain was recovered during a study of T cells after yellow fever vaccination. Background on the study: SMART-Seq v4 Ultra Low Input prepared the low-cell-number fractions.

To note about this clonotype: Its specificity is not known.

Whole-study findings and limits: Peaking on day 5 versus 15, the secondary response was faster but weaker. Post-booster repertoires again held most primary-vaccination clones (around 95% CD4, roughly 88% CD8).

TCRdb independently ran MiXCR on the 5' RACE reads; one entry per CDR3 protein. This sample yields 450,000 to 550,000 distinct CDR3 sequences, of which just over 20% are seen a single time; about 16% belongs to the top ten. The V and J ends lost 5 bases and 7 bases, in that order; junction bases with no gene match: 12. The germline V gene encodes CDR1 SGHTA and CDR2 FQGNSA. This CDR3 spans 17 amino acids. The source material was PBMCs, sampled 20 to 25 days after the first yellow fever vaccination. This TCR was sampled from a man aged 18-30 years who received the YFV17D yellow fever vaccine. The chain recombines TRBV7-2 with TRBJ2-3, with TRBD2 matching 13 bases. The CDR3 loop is CASSVGLAGAIPNTQYF. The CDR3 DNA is TGTGCCAGCAGCGTCGGACTAGCGGGGGCTATACCAAATACGCAGTATTTT.